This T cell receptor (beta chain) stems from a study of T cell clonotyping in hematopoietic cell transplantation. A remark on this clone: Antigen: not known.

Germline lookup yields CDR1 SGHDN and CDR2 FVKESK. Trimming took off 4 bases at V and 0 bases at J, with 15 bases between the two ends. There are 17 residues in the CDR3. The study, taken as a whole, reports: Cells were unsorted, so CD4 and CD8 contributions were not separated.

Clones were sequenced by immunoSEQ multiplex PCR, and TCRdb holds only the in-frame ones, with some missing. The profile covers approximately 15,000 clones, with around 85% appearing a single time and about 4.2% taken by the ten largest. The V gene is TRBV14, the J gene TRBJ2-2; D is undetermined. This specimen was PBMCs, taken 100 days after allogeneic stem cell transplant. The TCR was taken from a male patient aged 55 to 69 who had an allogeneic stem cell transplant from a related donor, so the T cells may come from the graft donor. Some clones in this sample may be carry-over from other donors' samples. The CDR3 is CASSPPIVTANTGELFF. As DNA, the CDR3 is TGTGCCAGCAGCCCCCCTATAGTAACAGCGAACACCGGGGAGCTGTTTTTT.